Each of the 2 T cell receptor beta chains below was sequenced from the same sample in a study of T cell responses to AZD1222 COVID-19 vaccine. Generated by immunoSEQ multiplex PCR, the TCRdb table keeps only in-frame clones and is missing some. The sample holds about 110,000 clones, roughly 87% seen once. Specimen: peripheral blood, collected on day 0 of AZD1222 vaccination. The receptors come from an adult in good health.

V gene TRBV7-9 combines with J gene TRBJ1-1; TRBD1 aligns across 10 bases. The germline V gene encodes CDR1 SEHNR and CDR2 FQNEAQ (reference sequence). V gave up 5 bases and J gave up 4 bases; unmatched junction bases: 4. There are 14 residues in the CDR3. The CDR3 nucleotides read TGTGCCAGCAGCCAGGGACAGGGGAGCACTGAAGCTTTCTTT. Translating it yields CASSQGQGSTEAFF.

V usage is TRBV19 and J usage is TRBJ1-5; D gene unclear. V lost 0 bases and J lost 11, with 14 bases in between. This CDR3 region has 14 residues. Germline V gene data show CDR1 as LNHDA and CDR2 as SQIVND (reference sequence). The CDR3 protein is CASSIEDFVGTQHF. The CDR3 coding sequence is TGTGCCAGTAGTATAGAGGACTTCGTCGGGACCCAGCATTTT.